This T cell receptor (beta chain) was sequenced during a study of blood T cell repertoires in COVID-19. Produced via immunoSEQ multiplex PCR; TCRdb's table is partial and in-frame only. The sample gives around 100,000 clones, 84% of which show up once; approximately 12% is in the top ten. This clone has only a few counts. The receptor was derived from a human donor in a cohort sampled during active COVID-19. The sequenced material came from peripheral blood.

DNA of the CDR3: TGTGCCAGCAGTTACGACAGGGATGGCCAGCCCCAGCATTTT. As protein: CASSYDRDGQPQHF. The gene calls are TRBV6-5 and TRBJ1-5, with 7 bases aligning to TRBD1. The length of the CDR3 is 14 residues. V lost 2 bases and J lost 7; bases outside the gene matches: 5. The germline CDR1 and CDR2 sequences are MNHEY and SVGAGI.